The 14 T cell receptor beta chains reported below all come from one sample, sequenced in a study of read filtering for tumor transcriptome and immune sequencing. Molecular barcoded adaptors covering alpha/delta and beta/gamma chains were used on roughly 400 ng RNA. TCRdb re-derived calls from the reads in MiXCR, one entry per CDR3 protein. The sample includes approximately 90,000 distinct CDR3 sequences, roughly 21% seen only once; the top ten take about an eighth. The specimen sequenced was a population of CD138-negative cells sorted from bone marrow. The receptor set was obtained from a donor aged 40 or over with multiple myeloma.

Many counts were recorded for this clonotype. This chain connects TRBV5-1 to TRBJ2-3, with D possibly TRBD1 on 5 matching bases. CDR1 and CDR2 (germline): SGHRS, YFSETQ. Trimming removed 0 bases from V and 3 bases from J, with 5 bases in between. CDR3 size: 13 residues. The DNA of the CDR3 is TGCGCCAGCAGCTTGGAGGGGACAGATACGCAGTATTTT. It is translated as CASSLEGTDTQYF. Complete variable domain (other parts from reference TRBV5-1 and TRBJ2-3): KAGVTQTPRYLIKTRGQQVTLSCSPISGHRSVSWYQQTPGQGLQFLFEYFSETQRNKGNFPGRFSGRQFSNSRSEMNVSTLELGDSALYLCASSLEGTDTQYFGPGTRLTVL.

Details on this clonotype: This likely traces to a read error, being one base from a far larger clone. CDR3 in DNA: TGTGCCAGCAGCCCAGGGACAGCTTTAGACTACAATGAGCAGTTCTTC. It specifies CASSPGTALDYNEQFF. The chain uses TRBV11-1 and TRBJ2-1, with 7 bases identical to TRBD1. The germline CDR1 and CDR2 sequences are SGHAT and FQDESV (reference sequence). CDR3 size: 16 residues. The J segment lost 3 bases and the V segment lost 5 bases, leaving 10 bases of the junction unmatched.

There are many counts of this clonotype. The chain links TRBV7-3 to TRBJ2-1; D gene uncertain. V lost 4 bases and J 8 bases, leaving 6 bases between the germline ends. The CDR3 spans 11 residues. CDR1 and CDR2 from the germline V gene are SGHTA and FQGTGA. The CDR3 DNA reads TGTGCCAGCAGCTCCAACGATGAGCAGTTCTTC. Translated: CASSSNDEQFF.

This clonotype has ten or more counts. This rearrangement joins TRBV5-1 to TRBJ2-3; D is tentatively TRBD1 or TRBD2 (5 bases each). This CDR3 spans 14 amino acids. With 8 bases removed from V and 0 bases from J, the gap between germline ends came to 13 bases. Germline CDR1 and CDR2: SGHRS and YFSETQ. The CDR3 region has the DNA TGCGCCAGTGGGACCACTAGAAGCACAGATACGCAGTATTTT. Protein sequence: CASGTTRSTDTQYF.

About this clonotype: Given a much more abundant clone one base away, this may be a read error. The chain carries TRBV2 and TRBJ2-2, with 8 bases aligning to TRBD1. The CDR3 length is 14 residues. CDR1 and CDR2 (germline): SNHLY, FYNNEI. The CDR3 sequence: CASSPTGATGELSF. The CDR3 DNA follows: TGTGCCAGCAGTCCGACAGGGGCCACCGGGGAGCTGTCTTTT.

This clonotype has at least ten counts. The V call is TRBV29-1, the J call TRBJ2-1, with a tentative D call TRBD1 (5 bases). Per germline, CDR1 SQVTM and CDR2 ANQGSEA. The CDR3 contains 13 residues. V was pared by 4 bases and J by 4 bases, with 11 bases between. CDR3 nucleotide sequence: TGCAGCGTTGGGCAGGGAACTTACAATGAGCAGTTCTTC. Translating gives CSVGQGTYNEQFF.

This clonotype came up many times. V and J are TRBV5-1 and TRBJ1-1; weak D call: TRBD1 (6 bases). Germline values: CDR1 SGHRS, CDR2 YFSETQ. V was trimmed by 1 base and J by 4 bases, leaving 14 bases between them. This CDR3 comprises 15 residues. The CDR3 sequence is CASSLSVGAVTEAFF. Written as DNA, the CDR3 is TGCGCCAGCAGCTTGTCGGTGGGGGCGGTCACTGAAGCTTTCTTT.

Details on this clonotype: This may stem from a read error, because a much larger clone lies one nucleotide away. The chain links TRBV5-1 to TRBJ1-4; D perhaps matches TRBD1 (5 bases). From germline, CDR1 is SGHRS and CDR2 YFSETQ. The CDR3 is made up of 15 amino acids. This CDR3 is CASSSGTYSNGKLFF. The DNA for the CDR3 is TGCGCCAGCAGCTCCGGGACGTACTCTAATGGAAAACTGTTTTTT. Full variable domain (outside the CDR3, taken from reference TRBV5-1 and TRBJ1-4): KAGVTQTPRYLIKTRGQQVTLSCSPISGHRSVSWYQQTPGQGLQFLFEYFSETQRNKGNFPGRFSGRQFSNSRSEMNVSTLELGDSALYLCASSSGTYSNGKLFFGSGTQLSVL.

This clonotype was seen at least ten times. The gene calls are TRBV28 and TRBJ2-4; 9 nucleotides align to TRBD1. V shed 6 bases and J 3 bases; nucleotides not matched to a gene: 15. The germline V gene has CDR1 MDHEN and CDR2 SYDVKM. This CDR3 contains 18 residues. CDR3 in DNA: TGTGCCAGCAGACCAAAGGGGCCACAGGGGGCAGGCAAAAACATTCAGTACTTC. The encoded protein is CASRPKGPQGAGKNIQYF.

This clonotype was recorded many times. The rearrangement joins TRBV28 to TRBJ2-7, with D unresolved. The germline V gene has CDR1 MDHEN and CDR2 SYDVKM. The V end lost 4 bases, the J end lost 2 bases, and 12 bases lay between the germline ends. The CDR3 spans 14 residues. In DNA, the CDR3 is TGTGCCAGCAGTTATGGCGACAAGACCTACGAGCAGTACTTC. This encodes CASSYGDKTYEQYF.

This clonotype was counted ten times or more. This chain joins TRBV3-1 and TRBJ2-7; maybe TRBD2 (6 bases). The CDR3 sequence is 13 residues long. CDR1 and CDR2 from the germline V gene are LGHDT and YNNKEL (reference sequence). Trimming took 6 bases from V and 9 from J, leaving 18 bases between them. The CDR3 is CASRPDYGSAQYF. The CDR3 coding sequence is TGTGCCAGCAGGCCTGATTACGGGAGTGCGCAGTACTTC.

This clonotype has only a few counts. The chain carries TRBV5-4 and TRBJ2-3, with a weak D call TRBD1 (5 bases). CDR3 length: 13 amino acids. Deletions cut 4 bases from V and 5 bases from J, with 11 bases between. Germline V gives CDR1 SGHNT, CDR2 YYREEE (reference sequence). CDR3 DNA sequence: TGTGCCAGCAGCACCCAGGGTGAAGATACGCAGTATTTT. Its translation is CASSTQGEDTQYF.

The rearrangement links TRBV19 to TRBJ1-3; D is uncertain. V lost 4 bases to trimming and J lost 5 bases, with 15 bases between them. The CDR3 runs to 15 residues. Looked up from germline, CDR1 is LNHDA and CDR2 is SQIVND (reference sequence). The CDR3 region is CASSTDGRPRNTIYF. The CDR3 DNA reads TGTGCCAGTAGTACCGACGGAAGACCCCGAAACACCATATATTTT.

The sample holds many counts of this clonotype. The chain couples TRBV5-1 to TRBJ1-1; maybe TRBD1 (6 bases). This CDR3 is built from 15 residues. In germline, CDR1 is SGHRS, CDR2 YFSETQ. With 4 bases removed from V and 4 bases from J, the gap between germline ends came to 17 bases. The CDR3, as DNA: TGCGCCAGCAGCCTTAAAACAGGGCCTGGCACTGAAGCTTTCTTT. Translation gives CASSLKTGPGTEAFF.